Presented here are 2 T cell receptor beta chains from one specimen sequenced in a study of identical twins. One entry per CDR3 protein results from TCRdb running MiXCR on the 5' RACE reads. The sample records about 500,000 distinct CDR3 sequences, roughly an eighth being singletons. Separately, the same data were catalogued under a study of yellow fever vaccine responses in identical twins.

The sequenced material came from CD4+ T cells sorted from blood. These receptors were taken from a woman aged 18-30 years in good health.

The J gene is TRBJ2-7, the V gene TRBV4-1, with 7 bases lining up with TRBD1. Germline V lookup: CDR1 MGHRA, CDR2 YSYEKL. The CDR3 runs 15 residues. V lost 1 base and J lost 1; bases outside the gene matches: 4. The CDR3 region is CASSQVVGQSYEQYF. CDR3 in DNA: TGCGCCAGCAGCCAAGTAGTGGGACAGTCCTACGAGCAGTACTTC.

In its sample, this clonotype was seen a few times. This chain uses TRBV12-3 or TRBV12-4 with TRBJ1-5; D remains ambiguous. V gave up 5 bases and J gave up 0 bases, with 8 bases separating them. This CDR3 region has 14 residues. In nucleotides, the CDR3 is TGTGCCAGCAGTCCTACTCATAGCAATCAGCCCCAGCATTTT. Residues: CASSPTHSNQPQHF.